The rows below give T cell receptor beta chains drawn from one sample of a study of blood T cell repertoires in COVID-19. Here immunoSEQ multiplex PCR was the method, and the copy in TCRdb shows in-frame clones only, minus some. The table shows tens of thousands of clones, with 65% to 90% occurring only once. Sequencing was done on a sample of peripheral blood. All receptors derive from a man between 60 and 75 years old with acute or convalescent COVID-19. Each CDR3 is given with its conserved first and last residue. A D gene is named only where the DNA matches it firmly. Only some rows state a clone size, as once, few, many or a class for expanded clones.

CDR3 DNA | CDR3 protein | J gene | V gene | D gene | clone size
TGTGCCACCAGGGGGACTAGCGGTCTTAATGAGCAGTTCTTC | CATRGTSGLNEQFF | TRBJ2-1 | TRBV6-6 | TRBD2 | .
TGCGCCAGCAGTGAGTCGATAGGGACAGGGGGGTACGAGCAGTACTTC | CASSESIGTGGYEQYF | TRBJ2-7 | TRBV10-2 | TRBD1 | .
TGTGCCACCAGCAGGACGGACAGGTCTGGAAACACCATATATTTT | CATSRTDRSGNTIYF | TRBJ1-3 | TRBV15 | TRBD1 | .
TGTGCCAGCAGCGAAGGACAGGGGGGCCCAGATACGCAGTATTTT | CASSEGQGGPDTQYF | TRBJ2-3 | TRBV7-3 | TRBD1 | .
TGTGCCAGCAGCGACGACCCTCGCGGAGCTTTCTTT | CASSDDPRGAFF | TRBJ1-1 | TRBV2 | . | .
TGCAGTGCTAGTAAGACTAGCGGTACTTACGAGCAGTACTTC | CSASKTSGTYEQYF | TRBJ2-7 | TRBV20-1 | TRBD2 | .
TGCGCCAGCAGCGGACAGGGTAATCAGCCCCAGCATTTT | CASSGQGNQPQHF | TRBJ1-5 | TRBV10-1 | TRBD1 | .
TGTGCCAGCAGCCAGGACAGGGCGGGGTTGGTTGAAAAACTGTTTTTT | CASSQDRAGLVEKLFF | TRBJ1-4 | TRBV7-9 | TRBD1 | .
TGTGCCAGCAGCTTGGCCGCAGCGCGGGGCTACGAGCAGTACTTC | CASSLAAARGYEQYF | TRBJ2-7 | TRBV5-4 | . | few
TGTGCCAGCAGTCGGGGGGGACTCCAAGAGACCCAGTACTTC | CASSRGGLQETQYF | TRBJ2-5 | TRBV5-5 | TRBD2 | few
TGTGCCATCAGTGGTGGGACTAGCGGGAGCAAGGTCAGCTTTTACGAGCAGTACTTC | CAISGGTSGSKVSFYEQYF | TRBJ2-7 | TRBV10-3 | TRBD2 | .
TGTGCCAGCAGCGTAACAGTTTATAATTCACCCCTCCACTTT | CASSVTVYNSPLHF | TRBJ1-6 | TRBV9 | . | .
TGTGCCAGCTCATCGCAGGGGACCACCGGGGAGCTGTTTTTT | CASSSQGTTGELFF | TRBJ2-2 | TRBV6-4 | . | once
TGTGCCAGCAGCTTTGGACAGACTAAACTGTTTTTT | CASSFGQTKLFF | TRBJ1-4 | TRBV7-9 | . | .
TGTGCCAGCAGTGAGTACGGCGGTGAAGCTTTCTTT | CASSEYGGEAFF | TRBJ1-1 | TRBV6-4 | . | .
TGTGCCAGCAGTAGGAGGGGCGATCAGCCCCAGCATTTT | CASSRRGDQPQHF | TRBJ1-5 | TRBV6-2/TRBV6-3 | . | .
TGTGCCATCAGACTGGACAGGACCTATGGCTACACCTTC | CAIRLDRTYGYTF | TRBJ1-2 | TRBV10-3 | TRBD1 | .
TGTGCCAGTGGCAGGGGAGACTATGGCTACACCTTC | CASGRGDYGYTF | TRBJ1-2 | TRBV19 | . | .
TGTGCCAGCAGTCCATCTCTAGGTTTCGGGGCCAACGTCCTGACTTTC | CASSPSLGFGANVLTF | TRBJ2-6 | TRBV27 | . | .
TGTGCCACCAGCAGACCTTACAGGGGGCGCGGGGAAAAACTGTTTTTT | CATSRPYRGRGEKLFF | TRBJ1-4 | TRBV15 | TRBD1 | .
TGTGCCAGCAGCCTGCAGGGGATCGACGAGCAGTACTTC | CASSLQGIDEQYF | TRBJ2-7 | TRBV7-6 | . | .
TGCAGTGCCATGCCGGTCTACGAGCAGTACTTC | CSAMPVYEQYF | TRBJ2-7 | TRBV20-1 | . | .
TGTGCCTGGAGAAGAGACAGGGCCACTGAAGCTTTCTTT | CAWRRDRATEAFF | TRBJ1-1 | TRBV30 | TRBD1 | .
TGTGCCAGCTCACCCCCCGACGGGGGAAATTCACCCCTCCACTTT | CASSPPDGGNSPLHF | TRBJ1-6 | TRBV18 | . | .
TGCGCCAGCAGCTCCGGGGGACAGGGGATCTATGGCTACACCTTC | CASSSGGQGIYGYTF | TRBJ1-2 | TRBV5-1 | TRBD1 | .
TGTGCCAGCAGCTTGGCCACCGGGGAGCCCCAGCATTTT | CASSLATGEPQHF | TRBJ1-5 | TRBV5-6 | . | once
TGTGCCAGCAGGGAGACAGGGAGGAGGGCTGAAGCTTTCTTT | CASRETGRRAEAFF | TRBJ1-1 | TRBV6-6 | TRBD1 | .
TGTGCCAGCAGCGGCACCCCGGGACAGGGGGCCTACGAGCAGTACTTC | CASSGTPGQGAYEQYF | TRBJ2-7 | TRBV9 | TRBD1 | .
TGTGCCAGCAGTGAAGCGGCCGGGACAAGGGGACCACCCCTCCACTTT | CASSEAAGTRGPPLHF | TRBJ1-6 | TRBV6-1 | . | .
TGTGCCAGCAGTGAGGCAGGTATTATGAACACTGAAGCTTTCTTT | CASSEAGIMNTEAFF | TRBJ1-1 | TRBV2 | . | .
TGTGCCAGCAGCTTTGGACTGTCCTACAATGAGCAGTTCTTC | CASSFGLSYNEQFF | TRBJ2-1 | TRBV7-8 | . | .
TGTGCCAGTAGTGAATACCAGGGTGGTGTGTACTTC | CASSEYQGGVYF | TRBJ2-5 | TRBV19 | . | .
TGCGCCAGCAGCGAAAGGAGACAGGCCAGCTCCTATAATTCACCCCTCCACTTT | CASSERRQASSYNSPLHF | TRBJ1-6 | TRBV5-1 | . | .
TGCGCCAGCAGCCAACCGGGACTAGGGTCCTACAATGAGCAGTTCTTC | CASSQPGLGSYNEQFF | TRBJ2-1 | TRBV4-1 | TRBD2 | .
TGTGCCAGCAGTGAAGAGATGGGGCCAGGGGAGCAGTTCTTC | CASSEEMGPGEQFF | TRBJ2-1 | TRBV25-1 | . | once
TGTGCCAGCAGCCCCACCGGGGGACGGGGAGAGACCCAGTACTTC | CASSPTGGRGETQYF | TRBJ2-5 | TRBV9 | . | once
TGTGCCAGTAGTATAGGGTCAACAGGGAACTATGGCTACACCTTC | CASSIGSTGNYGYTF | TRBJ1-2 | TRBV19 | . | .
TGTGCCAGCAGCCCCGGGACACCCTACAATGAGCAGTTCTTC | CASSPGTPYNEQFF | TRBJ2-1 | TRBV5-4 | . | once
TGCGCCAGCAGCGCCCCGGACAGGGGGCAAGAGACCCAGTACTTC | CASSAPDRGQETQYF | TRBJ2-5 | TRBV5-1 | TRBD1 | .
TGTGCGATACGCGGAGGGTACAATCAGCCCCAGCATTTT | CAIRGGYNQPQHF | TRBJ1-5 | TRBV21-1 | . | .
TGTGCCAGTAGGAGAACCGACCAAGAGACCCAGTACTTC | CASRRTDQETQYF | TRBJ2-5 | TRBV19 | . | .
TGCGCCAGAACTAAAGTCTACGAGCAGTACTTC | CARTKVYEQYF | TRBJ2-7 | TRBV10-2 | . | .
TGTGCCAGCAGTGCCCCTAGTGGCGGGGGAATACGCAAAAACATTCAGTACTTC | CASSAPSGGGIRKNIQYF | TRBJ2-4 | TRBV6-2/TRBV6-3 | TRBD2 | .
TGTGCCAGCAGTGACAGGGTAGCTAACTATGGCTACACCTTC | CASSDRVANYGYTF | TRBJ1-2 | TRBV2 | . | .
TGTGCCAGCAGCAAAGCCCGACAGGGCCTATCCTACGAGCAGTACTTC | CASSKARQGLSYEQYF | TRBJ2-7 | TRBV6-2/TRBV6-3 | TRBD1 | .